This T cell receptor beta chain stems from a study of T cells after yellow fever vaccination. This clonotype was recorded many times. TCRdb reanalysed the 5' RACE reads using MiXCR and keeps one entry per CDR3 protein. The sample consists of about 250,000 distinct CDR3 sequences, about 3.9% of them appearing once. Germline values: CDR1 ENHRY, CDR2 SYGVKD. The CDR3 runs 13 residues. The junction had 3 bases not matched to a gene; V was cut back by 8 bases and J by 9 bases. The rearrangement joins TRBV10-3 to TRBJ2-1; 14 bases fit TRBD2. The clonotype comes from a man aged 18 to 30 who received the YFV17D yellow fever vaccine. This specimen was PBMCs, taken 15 days after the yellow fever booster vaccination. For the CDR3, the DNA is TGTGCCATCGGACTAGCGGGGGGTTCTGAGCAGTTCTTC. This sequence encodes CAIGLAGGSEQFF.